Shown below are 25 T cell receptor beta chains from a single sample sequenced in a study of spatial heterogeneity in lung cancer. Via MiXCR, TCRdb re-called the 5' RACE reads, giving one row per CDR3 protein. The sample yields tens of thousands of distinct CDR3 sequences, 10% to 15% seen once. Time point denoted: sample taken at primary tumor resection. Source: PBMCs, taken at surgery. The origin of the receptors is a male donor with early-stage non-small cell lung cancer.

This clonotype has more than one count but fewer than ten. Relative to the germline gene, one junction end is altered; a read error may explain this. The J gene is TRBJ2-3, the V gene TRBV7-7; D tentatively reads TRBD1 or TRBD2 (5 bases each). Per the germline V gene, CDR1 is SSHAT and CDR2 is FNYEAQ (reference sequence). The CDR3 spans 14 residues. CDR3 in amino acids: CASSSTGTSDTQYF. As DNA, the CDR3 is TGTGCTAGCAGCTCAACCGGGACCTCAGATACGCAGTATTTT.

This clonotype occurred a few times. This chain links TRBV5-1 with TRBJ2-6; TRBD1 matches 7 bases. Germline V gene lookup returns CDR1 SGHRS and CDR2 YFSETQ. This CDR3 contains 16 residues. V trimming: 1 base; J trimming: 2 bases; junction bases outside the gene matches: 3. CDR3 sequence reads: CASSLTGTAGANVLTF. DNA for the CDR3: TGCGCCAGCAGCTTGACCGGGACAGCTGGGGCCAACGTCCTGACTTTC.

Only a few counts were recorded for this clonotype. This chain links TRBV7-2 with TRBJ1-5; D call uncertain. The V end lost 1 base, the J end lost 5 bases, and 15 bases lay between the germline ends. Germline CDR1 and CDR2: SGHTA and FQGNSA. The CDR3 has 16 residues. The CDR3 region has the DNA TGTGCCAGCAGCTTAGTGACACAAGTTCCCTATCAGCCCCAGCATTTT. Its translation is CASSLVTQVPYQPQHF.

The chain uses TRBV6-4 and TRBJ2-2; 9 bases match TRBD1. The J segment lost 2 bases and the V segment lost 4 bases, leaving 11 bases of the junction unmatched. This CDR3 has 18 amino acids. Looked up from germline, CDR1 is MRHNA and CDR2 is SNTAGT. Here the CDR3 DNA reads TGTGCCAGCAGTGCCCCTCCGGGACAGGGATCCAACACCGGGGAGCTGTTTTTT. Translated, it gives CASSAPPGQGSNTGELFF.

The gene calls are TRBV19 and TRBJ2-1; tentative D call: TRBD2 (5 bases). The V gene lost 3 bases and the J gene lost 7 bases, with 13 bases spanning the gap. Looked up from germline, CDR1 is LNHDA and CDR2 is SQIVND (reference sequence). This CDR3 has 14 residues. CDR3 protein: CASSMVLDFNEQFF. The CDR3 region has the DNA TGTGCCAGTAGTATGGTACTGGACTTTAATGAGCAGTTCTTC. The full variable domain, with the rest looked up from reference TRBV19 and TRBJ2-1, is DGGITQSPKYLFRKEGQNVTLSCEQNLNHDAMYWYRQDPGQGLRLIYYSQIVNDFQKGDIAEGYSVSREKKESFPLTVTSAQKNPTAFYLCASSMVLDFNEQFFGPGTRLTVL.

This chain links TRBV19 with TRBJ2-7, with TRBD1 matching over 7 bases. The CDR3 contains 14 residues. Germline V gene data show CDR1 as LNHDA and CDR2 as SQIVND (reference sequence). V lost 5 bases, J lost 2 bases, and 6 bases stayed unmatched. CDR3: CASSERGRPYEQYF. The CDR3, as DNA: TGTGCCAGTAGTGAGAGGGGGCGGCCCTACGAGCAGTACTTC.

This clonotype was counted many times. The chain couples TRBV6-1 to TRBJ2-1; D remains unclear. The germline V gene has CDR1 MNHNS and CDR2 SASEGT. With 8 bases removed from V and 8 bases from J, the gap between germline ends came to 19 bases. The CDR3 runs 14 residues. In nucleotides, the CDR3 is TGTGCCAGCCTGTACTCCCTCCTTACGTATGAGCAGTTCTTC. This codes for CASLYSLLTYEQFF.

This clonotype was seen a single time. The chain is built from TRBV5-5 and TRBJ2-7; D is uncertain. Germline assignment: CDR1 SGHKS and CDR2 YYEKEE (reference sequence). Trimming removed 1 base from V and 7 bases from J, with 9 bases in between. This CDR3 comprises 12 residues. DNA of the CDR3: TGTGCCAGCAGCTTGAGTTTCGGGGAGCAGTACTTC. It is translated as CASSLSFGEQYF.

This clonotype occurred many times. The CDR3 nucleotides are TGTGCCAGCAGTAGCACAGGGAGGGGGGCCAACGTCCTGACTTTC. Translated: CASSSTGRGANVLTF. V and J are TRBV2 and TRBJ2-6, with D possibly called TRBD1 or TRBD2 (6 bases each). V lost 5 bases and J 4 bases, leaving 12 bases between the germline ends. Germline V gene lookup returns CDR1 SNHLY and CDR2 FYNNEI. This CDR3 is 15 amino acids long.

J is TRBJ2-5 and V is TRBV6-6; 8 bases match TRBD2. The germline V gene encodes CDR1 MNHNY and CDR2 SVGAGI (reference sequence). The CDR3 is 15 residues long. J gave up 4 bases and V 0 bases, and 4 bases lay outside the gene matches. The CDR3 region has the DNA TGTGCCAGCAGTTACTCGACCCTAGCGGGAGAGACCCAGTACTTC. Residues: CASSYSTLAGETQYF.

This clonotype has just a few counts. The CDR3 region is CSASGSEPYEQYF. The CDR3 nucleotides read TGCAGTGCTAGCGGGAGCGAACCGTACGAGCAGTACTTC. V gene TRBV20-1 combines with J gene TRBJ2-7; tentatively, D is TRBD2 (6 bases). Germline V gene lookup returns CDR1 DFQATT and CDR2 SNEGSKA (reference sequence). The CDR3 is 13 residues long. The V end lost 3 bases, the J end lost 4 bases, and 13 bases lay between the germline ends.

The chain employs TRBV4-1 and TRBJ2-5, with D perhaps matching TRBD1 or TRBD2 (5 bases each). This CDR3 is 15 amino acids long. CDR1 is MGHRA and CDR2 is YSYEKL in the germline V gene. Trimming left V 4 bases short and J 2 bases short, with 14 bases between. This CDR3 reads CASSRDRALQETQYF. In DNA, the CDR3 is TGCGCCAGCAGCCGGGACCGGGCCCTACAAGAGACCCAGTACTTC.

CDR3 sequence (DNA): TGCAGTGTTACAAACCCGGAGGGGGAGGGGTTCTTC. Translation: CSVTNPEGEGFF. V gene TRBV20-1 combines with J gene TRBJ2-1; TRBD2 might be the D (7 bases). In germline, CDR1 is DFQATT, CDR2 SNEGSKA (reference sequence). This CDR3 contains 12 residues. V was clipped by 7 bases and J by 15 bases, with 22 bases between them.

This chain joins TRBV20-1 and TRBJ2-7; 8 nucleotides match TRBD1. CDR3 size: 14 residues. The germline gives CDR1 DFQATT, CDR2 SNEGSKA (reference sequence). V lost 5 bases and J lost 1; bases outside the gene matches: 7. CDR3 region: CSAATGAGSYEQYF. CDR3 bases: TGCAGTGCTGCGACAGGGGCGGGATCCTACGAGCAGTACTTC.

The chain couples TRBV28 to TRBJ1-3; 9 bases are shared with TRBD1. The length of the CDR3 is 17 residues. CDR1 and CDR2 from the germline V gene are MDHEN and SYDVKM. The ends lost 3 bases at V and 4 bases at J; junction bases unmatched: 10. CDR3: CASSFSGTGKSGNTIYF. DNA for the CDR3: TGTGCCAGCAGTTTCTCCGGGACAGGGAAGTCAGGAAACACCATATATTTT.

This chain joins TRBV5-1 and TRBJ2-1; maybe TRBD2 (5 bases). Germline V gene data show CDR1 as SGHRS and CDR2 as YFSETQ. V was pared by 4 bases and J by 0 bases, with 14 bases between. The CDR3 loop spans 16 amino acids. CDR3 nucleotides: TGCGCCAGCAGCCCCCTAGCTACGAGCTCCTACAATGAGCAGTTCTTC. Its translation: CASSPLATSSYNEQFF.

Worth noting for this clonotype: Germline and junction disagree at one end, which may indicate a read error. This sequence joins TRBV7-7 and TRBJ2-7, with D possibly TRBD2 on 6 matching bases. Germline CDR1 reads SSHAT; CDR2 reads FNYEAQ (reference sequence). The CDR3 loop spans 16 amino acids. CDR3 region: CASSLGDSVRPYEQYF. Written as DNA, the CDR3 is TGTGCTAGCAGCTTGGGGGACTCGGTTCGGCCCTACGAGCAGTACTTC.

This clonotype was recorded only once. The chain employs TRBV24-1 and TRBJ2-2; possible D gene TRBD2, 5 bases. Germline values: CDR1 KGHDR, CDR2 SFDVKD. Trimming took off 4 bases at V and 0 bases at J, with 11 bases between the two ends. The CDR3 is made up of 16 amino acids. Here the CDR3 reads CATSDQDWPNTGELFF. As DNA, the CDR3 is TGTGCCACCAGTGACCAGGACTGGCCGAACACCGGGGAGCTGTTTTTT.

The chain joins TRBV2 to TRBJ1-4; 11 nucleotides agree with TRBD1. The CDR3 is made up of 15 amino acids. From germline, CDR1 is SNHLY and CDR2 FYNNEI. With V trimmed by 3 bases and J by 7 bases, 4 bases remained unmatched. The CDR3 coding sequence is TGTGCCAGCAGTGAGACCGGGACAGGGGGTGAAAAACTGTTTTTT. Translating it yields CASSETGTGGEKLFF.

This chain joins TRBV11-2 and TRBJ2-1; 10 nucleotides agree with TRBD1. This CDR3 is built from 14 residues. V trimming: 4 bases; J trimming: 9 bases; junction bases outside the gene matches: 6. CDR1 is SGHAT and CDR2 is FQNNGV in the germline V gene. CDR3 nucleotides: TGTGCCAGCAGCTCCGGGACAGGGGTCGGTGAGCAGTTCTTC. It specifies CASSSGTGVGEQFF.

V and J are TRBV29-1 and TRBJ2-3; 8 bases are a match to TRBD2. Germline V CDR1 and CDR2: SQVTM, ANQGSEA. This CDR3 comprises 15 residues. The V and J ends lost 3 bases and 0 bases, in that order; junction bases with no gene match: 5. The CDR3 protein is CSVDLAGTSTDTQYF. In DNA, the CDR3 is TGCAGCGTTGATTTAGCGGGGACTAGCACAGATACGCAGTATTTT.

A word on this clonotype: The junction shows a germline mismatch at one end, possibly a read error. CDR3 bases: TGCGCCAGCAGCCAAGATCATCCCTACCCCGGCACAGTTACGCAGTATTTT. It translates to CASSQDHPYPGTVTQYF. This rearrangement joins TRBV4-1 to TRBJ2-3, with no clear D. The CDR3 spans 17 residues. The germline gives CDR1 MGHRA, CDR2 YSYEKL.

The chain recombines TRBV11-1 with TRBJ2-1; a possible D gene is TRBD1 (5 bases). The germline CDR1 and CDR2 sequences are SGHAT and FQDESV (reference sequence). CDR3 length equals 15 residues. V was clipped by 3 bases and J by 0 bases, with 9 bases between them. The CDR3 nucleotides are TGTGCCAGCAGCTTGGGGCAGAGCTCCTACAATGAGCAGTTCTTC. Protein sequence: CASSLGQSSYNEQFF.

In nucleotides, the CDR3 is TGTGCCAGCAGTTACGTGGGAATCGGGTTCTACGAGCAGTACTTC. Protein product: CASSYVGIGFYEQYF. This chain links TRBV6-2 or TRBV6-3 with TRBJ2-7; D is unresolved. CDR1 is MNHEY and CDR2 is SVGEGT in the germline V gene. V lost 2 bases to trimming and J lost 3 bases, with 14 bases between them. The CDR3 contains 15 residues.

A few counts support this clonotype. V and J are TRBV28 and TRBJ1-4; D unresolved. The CDR3 loop spans 12 amino acids. Germline V lookup: CDR1 MDHEN, CDR2 SYDVKM. Between the trimmed V and J ends, which lost 3 bases and 6 bases, there was a span of 5 bases. CDR3 coding DNA: TGTGCCAGCAGTTTTTCGGATGAAAAACTGTTTTTT. Translation gives CASSFSDEKLFF.